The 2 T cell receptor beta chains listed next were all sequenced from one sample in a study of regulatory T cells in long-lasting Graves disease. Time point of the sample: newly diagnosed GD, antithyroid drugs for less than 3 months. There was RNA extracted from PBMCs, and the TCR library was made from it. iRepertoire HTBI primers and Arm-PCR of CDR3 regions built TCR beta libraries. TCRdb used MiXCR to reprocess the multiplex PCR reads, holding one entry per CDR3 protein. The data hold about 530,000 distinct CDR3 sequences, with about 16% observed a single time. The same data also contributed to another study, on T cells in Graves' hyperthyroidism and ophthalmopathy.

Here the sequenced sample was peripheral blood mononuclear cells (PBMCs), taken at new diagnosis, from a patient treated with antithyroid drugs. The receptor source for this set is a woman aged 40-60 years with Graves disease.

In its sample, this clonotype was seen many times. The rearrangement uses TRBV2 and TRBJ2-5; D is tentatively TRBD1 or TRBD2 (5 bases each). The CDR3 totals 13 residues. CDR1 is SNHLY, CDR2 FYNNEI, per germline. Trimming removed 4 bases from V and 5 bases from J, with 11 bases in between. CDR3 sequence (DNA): TGTGCCAGCAGTGGGGGGACCGGGGAGACCCAGTACTTC. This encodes CASSGGTGETQYF.

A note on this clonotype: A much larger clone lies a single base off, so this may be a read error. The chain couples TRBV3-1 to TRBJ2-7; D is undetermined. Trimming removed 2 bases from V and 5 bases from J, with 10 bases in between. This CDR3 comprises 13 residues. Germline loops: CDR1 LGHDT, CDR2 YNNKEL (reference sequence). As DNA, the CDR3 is TGTGCCAGCAGCCAAACCGCTGTGCACGAGCAGTACTTC. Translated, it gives CASSQTAVHEQYF.